This T cell receptor beta chain appears in the sequencing data of a study of blood T cell repertoires in COVID-19. Study-wide background: Samples came from the United States, Italy and Spain, spanning acute and convalescent COVID-19. Nucleic acid was either cDNA or gDNA, and it came from T cells, B-cell-depleted T cells, or PBMCs.

There are 15 residues in the CDR3. The ends lost 0 bases at V and 5 bases at J; junction bases unmatched: 4. Germline CDR1 SGHRS, CDR2 YFSETQ. In the source study's methods: Using reference gene primer amplification, nucleated cell counts were estimated. Sequenced by immunoSEQ multiplex PCR; TCRdb stores in-frame clones only, minus some. That table furnishes V, J and clone size, whereas the DNA furnished D and trimming. The table lists 60,000 to 80,000 clones, approximately 90% of them singletons. The sample consisted of peripheral blood. The origin of this receptor is a man in his sixties with acute or convalescent COVID-19. The chain has TRBV5-1 and TRBJ2-5; 10 bases fit TRBD2. The CDR3 here is CASSLGLAGDETQYF. The DNA for the CDR3 is TGCGCCAGCAGCTTGGGGCTAGCGGGGGATGAGACCCAGTACTTC. Variable domain in full (rest from reference TRBV5-1 and TRBJ2-5): KAGVTQTPRYLIKTRGQQVTLSCSPISGHRSVSWYQQTPGQGLQFLFEYFSETQRNKGNFPGRFSGRQFSNSRSEMNVSTLELGDSALYLCASSLGLAGDETQYFGPGTRLLVL.